The 10 T cell receptor beta chains below all came from one sample that was sequenced in a study of CD8+CD57+ T cells in acquired aplastic anemia. Study-level points and caveats: Among patients, total CD4+ and CD8+ pools exceeded CD8+CD57+ cells in diversity.

Antigens of these TCRs are unknown. Investigators profiled TCR beta VDJ and CDR3 from genomic DNA template. Via MiXCR, TCRdb re-called the reads, giving one row per CDR3 protein. The sample consists of 15,000 to 25,000 distinct CDR3 sequences, 40% of them appearing once. Patients selected for sequencing had displayed CD8+CD57+ cell expansion by flow cytometry. The sequenced sample was CD8+CD57+ T cells sorted from PBMCs. Subset noted: bead-enriched CD8+CD57+ effector memory T cells from SAA patients. Receptors were obtained from a human donor with aplastic anemia.

This clonotype has more than one count but fewer than ten. This CDR3 reads CASRLGQASPLHF. Here the CDR3 DNA reads TGTGCCAGTAGATTGGGACAGGCTTCACCCCTCCACTTT. The chain is built from TRBV19 and TRBJ1-6; 8 bases align to TRBD1. Germline-derived CDR1 and CDR2 are LNHDA and SQIVND (reference sequence). The V segment lost 6 bases and the J segment 9 bases; nucleotides outside the gene matches: 4. The CDR3 is 13 amino acids.

This clonotype was detected ten times or more. The chain joins TRBV7-9 to TRBJ2-3, with D tentatively TRBD1 (6 bases). V was clipped by 5 bases and J by 8 bases, with 11 bases between them. CDR3 size: 12 residues. From germline, CDR1 is SEHNR and CDR2 FQNEAQ (reference sequence). CDR3 DNA sequence: TGTGCCAGCAGCGGACAAGGGGGTACGCAGTATTTT. Translating it yields CASSGQGGTQYF.

The V gene is TRBV6-5, the J gene TRBJ1-5; D possibly corresponds to TRBD1 (6 bases). The length of the CDR3 is 15 residues. Germline V gene data show CDR1 as MNHEY and CDR2 as SVGAGI. Between the trimmed V and J ends, which lost 7 bases and 5 bases, there was a span of 18 bases. The CDR3 coding sequence is TGTGCCAGCAAACCCGGAGGGGGTGGGTATCAGCCCCAGCATTTT. Protein sequence: CASKPGGGGYQPQHF.

V is TRBV2 and J is TRBJ2-7, with D possibly matching TRBD2 (5 bases). The V and J ends lost 6 bases and 3 bases respectively, with 12 bases between them. The germline V gene encodes CDR1 SNHLY and CDR2 FYNNEI. CDR3 length equals 13 residues. This chain's CDR3 is CASRSGPFYEQYF. For the CDR3, the DNA is TGTGCCAGCAGGAGCGGCCCCTTCTACGAGCAGTACTTC.

Notes on this clonotype: At one of its ends the junction is not consistent with the germline gene, which may arise from a read error. This chain links TRBV9 with TRBJ1-6; 7 bases fit TRBD1. The CDR3 totals 14 residues. Germline V gives CDR1 SGDLS, CDR2 YYNGEE. The CDR3 DNA follows: TGTGCCAGCAGTCCTCAGGGGGATAATTCACCCCCCCACTTT. Its protein is CASSPQGDNSPPHF.

This clonotype was observed a few times. The chain is built from TRBV20-1 and TRBJ2-5, with a tentative D call TRBD2 (7 bases). Germline CDR1 is DFQATT and CDR2 is SNEGSKA (reference sequence). The CDR3 spans 14 residues. Trimming pared 1 base from V and 1 base from J, leaving 10 bases between. This chain's CDR3 is CSARVGGAQETQYF. As DNA, the CDR3 is TGCAGTGCTAGAGTAGGGGGGGCCCAAGAGACCCAGTACTTC.

This sequence joins TRBV7-9 and TRBJ2-7; weak D call: TRBD1 (6 bases). Germline CDR1 and CDR2: SEHNR and FQNEAQ (reference sequence). There are 12 residues in the CDR3. Trimming shortened V by 5 bases and J by 5 bases, and 10 bases separated the two germline ends. CDR3 residues: CASSQGHNEQYF. The CDR3 DNA is TGTGCCAGCAGCCAGGGACATAACGAGCAGTACTTC. Full variable domain (missing parts from reference TRBV7-9 and TRBJ2-7): DTGVSQNPRHKITKRGQNVTFRCDPISEHNRLYWYRQTLGQGPEFLTYFQNEAQLEKSRLLSDRFSAERPKGSFSTLEIQRTEQGDSAMYLCASSQGHNEQYFGPGTRLTVT.

This chain connects TRBV7-9 to TRBJ1-5; no definite D call. The germline CDR1 and CDR2 sequences are SEHNR and FQNEAQ (reference sequence). CDR3 length: 13 residues. V was trimmed by 1 base and J by 5 bases, leaving 6 bases between them. CDR3 in amino acids: CASSLVGDQPQHF. CDR3 nucleotide sequence: TGTGCCAGCAGCTTAGTCGGGGATCAGCCCCAGCATTTT.

The chain uses TRBV6-1 and TRBJ1-4; D gene uncertain. Germline V CDR1 and CDR2: MNHNS, SASEGT. Trimming took off 5 bases at V and 2 bases at J, with 9 bases between the two ends. This CDR3 region has 14 residues. For the CDR3, the DNA is TGTGCCAGCAGTTGGGGAGGGACTAATGAAAAACTGTTTTTT. Its translation: CASSWGGTNEKLFF.

The chain has TRBV9 and TRBJ2-3; D might be TRBD1 (5 bases). The CDR3 has 15 amino acids. The germline V and J ends were trimmed by 6 bases and 1 base, with 15 bases remaining between them. Germline CDR1 is SGDLS and CDR2 is YYNGEE. The CDR3 protein is CASTTGWGGTDTQYF. The CDR3 DNA reads TGTGCCAGCACCACAGGTTGGGGCGGCACAGATACGCAGTATTTT. The variable domain in full, with the rest retrieved from reference TRBV9 and TRBJ2-3, is DSGVTQTPKHLITATGQRVTLRCSPRSGDLSVYWYQQSLDQGLQFLIQYYNGEERAKGNILERFSAQQFPDLHSELNLSSLELGDSALYFCASTTGWGGTDTQYFGPGTRLTVL.